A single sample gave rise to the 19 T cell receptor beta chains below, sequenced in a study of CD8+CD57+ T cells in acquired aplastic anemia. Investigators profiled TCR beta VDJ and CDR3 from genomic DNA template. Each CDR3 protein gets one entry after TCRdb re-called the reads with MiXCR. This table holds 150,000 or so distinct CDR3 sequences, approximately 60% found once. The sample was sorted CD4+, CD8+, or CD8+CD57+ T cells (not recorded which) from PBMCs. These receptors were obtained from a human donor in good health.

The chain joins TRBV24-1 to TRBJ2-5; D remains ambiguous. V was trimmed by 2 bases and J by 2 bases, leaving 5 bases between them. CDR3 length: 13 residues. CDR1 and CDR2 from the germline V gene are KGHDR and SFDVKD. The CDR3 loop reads CATSDWDQETQYF. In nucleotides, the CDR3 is TGTGCCACCAGTGATTGGGATCAAGAGACCCAGTACTTC.

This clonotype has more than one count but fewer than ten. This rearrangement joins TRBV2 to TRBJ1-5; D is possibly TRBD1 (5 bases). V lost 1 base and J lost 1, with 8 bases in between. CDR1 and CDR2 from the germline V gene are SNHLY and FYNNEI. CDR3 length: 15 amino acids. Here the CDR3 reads CASSEGTPSNQPQHF. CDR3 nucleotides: TGTGCCAGCAGTGAAGGGACACCAAGCAATCAGCCCCAGCATTTT.

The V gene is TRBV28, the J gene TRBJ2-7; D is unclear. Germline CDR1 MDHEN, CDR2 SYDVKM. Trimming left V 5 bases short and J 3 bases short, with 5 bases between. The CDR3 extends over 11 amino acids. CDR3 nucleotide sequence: TGTGCCAGCAGTCGCTACTACGAGCAGTACTTC. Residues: CASSRYYEQYF.

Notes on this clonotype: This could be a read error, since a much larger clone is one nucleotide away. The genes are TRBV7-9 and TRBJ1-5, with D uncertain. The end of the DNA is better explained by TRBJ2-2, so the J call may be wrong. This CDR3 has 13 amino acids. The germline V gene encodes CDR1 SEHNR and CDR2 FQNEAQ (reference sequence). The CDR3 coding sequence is TGTGCCAGCAGCTTAAGACTCGCCGGGGAGCTGTTTTTT. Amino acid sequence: CASSLRLAGELFF.

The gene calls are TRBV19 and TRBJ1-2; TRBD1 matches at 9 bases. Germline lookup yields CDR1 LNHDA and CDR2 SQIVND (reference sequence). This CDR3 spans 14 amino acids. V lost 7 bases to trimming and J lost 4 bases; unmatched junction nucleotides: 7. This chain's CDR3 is CASTQQGAIYGYTF. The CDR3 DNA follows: TGTGCCAGTACCCAACAGGGGGCGATCTATGGCTACACCTTC.

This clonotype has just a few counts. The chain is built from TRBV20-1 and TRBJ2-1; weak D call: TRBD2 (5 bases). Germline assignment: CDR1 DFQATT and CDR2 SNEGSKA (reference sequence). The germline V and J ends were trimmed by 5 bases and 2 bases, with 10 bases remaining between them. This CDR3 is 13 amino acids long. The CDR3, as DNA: TGCAGTGCTCAGCGGCCAACCTACAATGAGCAGTTCTTC. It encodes CSAQRPTYNEQFF.

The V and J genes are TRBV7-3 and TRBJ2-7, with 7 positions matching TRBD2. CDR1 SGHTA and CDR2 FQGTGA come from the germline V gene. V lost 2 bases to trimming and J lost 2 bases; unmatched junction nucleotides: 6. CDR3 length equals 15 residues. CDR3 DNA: TGTGCCAGCAGCTTAGGGAGGGGTGCTCCCTACGAGCAGTACTTC. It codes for CASSLGRGAPYEQYF.

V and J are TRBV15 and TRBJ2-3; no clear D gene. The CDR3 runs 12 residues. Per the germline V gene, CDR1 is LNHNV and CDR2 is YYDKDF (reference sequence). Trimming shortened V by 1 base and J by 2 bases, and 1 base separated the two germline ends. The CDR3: CATSRATDTQYF. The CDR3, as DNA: TGTGCCACCAGCAGAGCCACAGATACGCAGTATTTT.

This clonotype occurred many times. The CDR3 region is CASSPPDLNTEAFF. The CDR3 DNA reads TGTGCCAGCAGCCCCCCGGATTTGAACACTGAAGCTTTCTTT. The V call is TRBV12-3 or TRBV12-4, the J call TRBJ1-1; D unresolved. The CDR3 covers 14 residues. Trimming shortened V by 6 bases and J by 0 bases, and 11 bases separated the two germline ends.

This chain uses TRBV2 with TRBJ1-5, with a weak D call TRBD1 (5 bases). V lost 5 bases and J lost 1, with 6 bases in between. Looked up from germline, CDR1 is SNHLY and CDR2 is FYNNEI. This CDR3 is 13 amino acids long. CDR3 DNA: TGTGCCAGCAGTCGGGACAGCAATCAGCCCCAGCATTTT. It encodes CASSRDSNQPQHF.

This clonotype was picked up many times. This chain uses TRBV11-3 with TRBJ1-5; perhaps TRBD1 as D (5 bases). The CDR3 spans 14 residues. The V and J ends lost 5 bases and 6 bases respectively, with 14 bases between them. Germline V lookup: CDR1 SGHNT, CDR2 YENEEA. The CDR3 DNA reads TGTGCCAGCAGCATGGCGGGGGACTCTCAGCCCCAGCATTTT. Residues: CASSMAGDSQPQHF.

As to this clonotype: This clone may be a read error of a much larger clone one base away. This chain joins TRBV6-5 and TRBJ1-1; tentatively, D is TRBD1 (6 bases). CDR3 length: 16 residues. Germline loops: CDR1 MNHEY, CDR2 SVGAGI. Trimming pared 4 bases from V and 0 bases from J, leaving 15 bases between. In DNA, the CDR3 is TGTGCCAGCAGTTGCTCTACAGGGAGAGTGAACACTGAAGCTTTCTTT. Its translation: CASSCSTGRVNTEAFF.

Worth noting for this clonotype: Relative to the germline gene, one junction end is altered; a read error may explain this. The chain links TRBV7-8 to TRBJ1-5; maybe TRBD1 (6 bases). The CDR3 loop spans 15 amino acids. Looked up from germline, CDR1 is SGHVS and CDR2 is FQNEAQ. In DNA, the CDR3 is TGTGCCAGCAGCTTGGGCAGGGGAACCGGACAGCCCCGGCATTTT. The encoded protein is CASSLGRGTGQPRHF.

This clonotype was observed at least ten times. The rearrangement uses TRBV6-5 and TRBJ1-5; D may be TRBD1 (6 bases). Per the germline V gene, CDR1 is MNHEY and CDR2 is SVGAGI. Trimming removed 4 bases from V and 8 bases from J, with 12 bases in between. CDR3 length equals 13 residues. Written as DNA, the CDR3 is TGTGCCAGCAGTTCCGGGGGCGGAGAGCCCCAGCATTTT. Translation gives CASSSGGGEPQHF.

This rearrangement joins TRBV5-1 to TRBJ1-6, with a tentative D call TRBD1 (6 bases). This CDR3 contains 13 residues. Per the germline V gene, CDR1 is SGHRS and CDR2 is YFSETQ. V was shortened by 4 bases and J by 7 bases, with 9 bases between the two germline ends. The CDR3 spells CASSNGQNSPLHF. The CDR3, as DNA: TGCGCCAGCAGCAACGGACAGAATTCACCCCTCCACTTT. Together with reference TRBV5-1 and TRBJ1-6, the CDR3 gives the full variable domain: KAGVTQTPRYLIKTRGQQVTLSCSPISGHRSVSWYQQTPGQGLQFLFEYFSETQRNKGNFPGRFSGRQFSNSRSEMNVSTLELGDSALYLCASSNGQNSPLHFGNGTRLTVT.

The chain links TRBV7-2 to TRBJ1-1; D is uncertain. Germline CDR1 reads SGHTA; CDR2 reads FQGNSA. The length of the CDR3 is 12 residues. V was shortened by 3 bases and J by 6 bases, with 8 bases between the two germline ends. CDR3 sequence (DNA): TGTGCCAGCAGCTTGTGGGTTCCTGAAGCTTTCTTT. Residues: CASSLWVPEAFF.

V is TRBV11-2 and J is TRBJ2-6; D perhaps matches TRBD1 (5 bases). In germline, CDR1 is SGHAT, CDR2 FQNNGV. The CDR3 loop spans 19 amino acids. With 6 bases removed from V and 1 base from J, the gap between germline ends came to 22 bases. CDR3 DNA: TGTGCCAGCAGTTCGTTAAGACAGAGCTTGCGGTCTGGGGCCAACGTCCTGACTTTC. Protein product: CASSSLRQSLRSGANVLTF.

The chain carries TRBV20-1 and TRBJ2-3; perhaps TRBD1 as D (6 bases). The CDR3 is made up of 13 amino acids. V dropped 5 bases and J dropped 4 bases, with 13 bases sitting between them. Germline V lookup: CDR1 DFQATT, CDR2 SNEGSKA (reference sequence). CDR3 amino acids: CSAPRGSADTQYF. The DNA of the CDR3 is TGCAGTGCTCCCAGGGGAAGCGCAGATACGCAGTATTTT.

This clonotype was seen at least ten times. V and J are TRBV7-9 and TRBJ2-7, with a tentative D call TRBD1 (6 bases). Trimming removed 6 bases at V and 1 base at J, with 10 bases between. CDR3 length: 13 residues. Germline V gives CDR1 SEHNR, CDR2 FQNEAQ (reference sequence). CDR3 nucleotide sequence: TGTGCCAGCAGAAGCACAGGGTCCTACGAGCAGTACTTC. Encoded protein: CASRSTGSYEQYF.